One sample yielded the 2 T cell receptor beta chains listed below, sequenced in a study of cytomegalovirus exposure and HLA in healthy donors. PCR used 60 Vbeta primers and 13 Jbeta primers. Generated by immunoSEQ multiplex PCR, the TCRdb table keeps only in-frame clones and is missing some. The table includes over 150,000 clones, 77% detected once. The sequenced sample consisted of PBMCs. All receptors derive from a woman under 40 in good health and CMV-seropositive.

This chain's CDR3 is CAWSVRGTGGGGNTIYF. DNA of the CDR3: TGTGCCTGGAGTGTACGTGGGACAGGGGGGGGAGGAAACACCATATATTTT. This chain joins TRBV30 and TRBJ1-3, with 11 bases lining up with TRBD1. J lost 4 bases, V lost 0 bases, and 8 bases had no gene match. The germline CDR1 and CDR2 sequences are GTSNPN and SVGIG (reference sequence). The CDR3 has 17 amino acids.

The chain has TRBV6-5 and TRBJ2-3, with D hard to call. The V and J ends lost 0 bases and 4 bases respectively, with 8 bases between them. Germline values: CDR1 MNHEY, CDR2 SVGAGI. The CDR3 extends over 14 amino acids. CDR3 in amino acids: CASSYSRFPDTQYF. In DNA, the CDR3 is TGTGCCAGCAGTTACTCGAGATTTCCAGATACGCAGTATTTT.